The sequence of this T cell receptor beta chain was determined in a study of graft-versus-host responses after intestinal transplantation. Germline values: CDR1 MDHEN, CDR2 SYDVKM. V lost 5 bases and J 5 bases, leaving 18 bases between the germline ends. The CDR3 loop spans 15 amino acids. Study results and caveats: There were GvH clones found in recipient marrow, and some of them appeared first in ileum or blood. An association linked early post-transplant HvG declines with peak circulating GvH clone levels.

Sequencing was performed with immunoSEQ multiplex PCR; in TCRdb, only in-frame clones are kept and a portion is missing. Of about 110,000 clones listed, 85% to 95% are singletons. Comments on this clone: The antigen remains undetermined.

The TCR sequence derives from a human donor who was the organ donor for an intestinal transplant. The sequenced sample was unstimulated CD8+ T cells sorted from spleen or lymph node cells, obtained before transplant. V usage is TRBV28 and J usage is TRBJ1-1; D is perhaps TRBD1 (5 bases). DNA of the CDR3: TGTGCCAGCAGTAGGCCCCGAAGGGGTAGTACTGAAGCTTTCTTT. Translating it yields CASSRPRRGSTEAFF.